This TCR beta chain was sequenced during a study of early stage breast cancer tumors. Study conclusions and caveats: Enriched TCRB sequences shared across patients were mostly commonly generated sequences.

This table comes from immunoSEQ multiplex PCR, and its TCRdb copy is limited to in-frame clones, with some not included. This table holds around 78,000 clones, roughly three quarters found once. This clone was recorded only once. Its antigen is currently unknown. The sequencing sample was made of blood. The sequence came from a person in their sixties or seventies with breast cancer.

CDR3 protein: CASSLKGAGTEAFF. DNA for the CDR3: TGTGCCAGCAGCTTAAAAGGGGCAGGAACTGAAGCTTTCTTT. The chain has TRBV11-2 and TRBJ1-1; D perhaps matches TRBD1 (5 bases). Germline values: CDR1 SGHAT, CDR2 FQNNGV. The CDR3 has 14 amino acids. V was shortened by 2 bases and J by 5 bases, with 12 bases between the two germline ends.